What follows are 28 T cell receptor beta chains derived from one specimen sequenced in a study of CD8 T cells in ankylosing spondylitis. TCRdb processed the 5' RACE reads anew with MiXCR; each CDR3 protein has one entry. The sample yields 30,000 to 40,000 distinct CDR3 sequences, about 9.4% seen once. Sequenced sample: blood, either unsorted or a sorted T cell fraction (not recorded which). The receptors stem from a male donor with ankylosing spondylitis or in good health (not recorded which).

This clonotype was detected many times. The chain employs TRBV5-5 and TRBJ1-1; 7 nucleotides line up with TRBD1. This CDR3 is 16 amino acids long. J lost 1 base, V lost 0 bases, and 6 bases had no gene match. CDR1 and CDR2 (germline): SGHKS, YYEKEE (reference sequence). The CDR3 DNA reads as TGTGCCAGCAGCTTGGGGGACAGCCTCGGGAACACTGAAGCTTTCTTT. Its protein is CASSLGDSLGNTEAFF.

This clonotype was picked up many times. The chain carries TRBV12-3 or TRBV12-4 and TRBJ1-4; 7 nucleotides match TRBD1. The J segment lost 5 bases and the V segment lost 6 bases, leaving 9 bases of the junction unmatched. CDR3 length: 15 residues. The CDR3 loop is CASRPRPGGNEKLFF. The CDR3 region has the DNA TGTGCCAGCAGACCTCGGCCAGGGGGGAATGAAAAACTGTTTTTT.

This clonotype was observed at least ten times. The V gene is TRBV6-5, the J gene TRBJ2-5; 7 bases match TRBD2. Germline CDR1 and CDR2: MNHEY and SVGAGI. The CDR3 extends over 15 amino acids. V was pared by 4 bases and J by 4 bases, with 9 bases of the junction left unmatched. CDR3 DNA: TGTGCCAGCAGTTTCGGTCAGGGACTACGAGAGACCCAGTACTTC. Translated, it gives CASSFGQGLRETQYF.

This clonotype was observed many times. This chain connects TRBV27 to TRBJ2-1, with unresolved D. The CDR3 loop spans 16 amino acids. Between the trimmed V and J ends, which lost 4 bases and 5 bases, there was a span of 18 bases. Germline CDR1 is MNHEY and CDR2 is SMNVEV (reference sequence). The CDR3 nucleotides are TGTGCCAGCAGTTGGGGAACAGATCTCTTTAACAATGAGCAGTTCTTC. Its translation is CASSWGTDLFNNEQFF.

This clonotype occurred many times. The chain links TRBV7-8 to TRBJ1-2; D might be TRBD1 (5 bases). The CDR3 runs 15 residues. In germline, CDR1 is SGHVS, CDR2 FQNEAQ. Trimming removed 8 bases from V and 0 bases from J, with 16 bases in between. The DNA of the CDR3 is TGTGCCAGCGGCGAGGGGAAGTTAGCTAACTATGGCTACACCTTC. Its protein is CASGEGKLANYGYTF.

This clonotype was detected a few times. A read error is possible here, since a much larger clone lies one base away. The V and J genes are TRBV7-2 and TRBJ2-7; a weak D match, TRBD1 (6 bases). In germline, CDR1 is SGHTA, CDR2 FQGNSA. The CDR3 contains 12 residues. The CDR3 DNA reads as TGTGCCAGCAGCTCAACAAGTGCCAGGGGTAACTTC. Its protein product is CASSSTSARGNF.

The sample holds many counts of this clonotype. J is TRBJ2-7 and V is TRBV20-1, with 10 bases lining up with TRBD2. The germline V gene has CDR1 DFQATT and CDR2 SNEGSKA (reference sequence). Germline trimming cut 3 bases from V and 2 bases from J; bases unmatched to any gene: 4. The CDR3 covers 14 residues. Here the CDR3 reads CSARRLAGAYEQYF. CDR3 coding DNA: TGCAGTGCTAGGCGGCTAGCGGGAGCCTACGAGCAGTACTTC.

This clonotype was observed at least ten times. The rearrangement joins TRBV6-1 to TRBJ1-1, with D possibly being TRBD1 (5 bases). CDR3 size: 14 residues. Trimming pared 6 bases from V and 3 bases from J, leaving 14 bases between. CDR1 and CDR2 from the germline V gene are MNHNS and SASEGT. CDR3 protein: CASSWGTLDTEAFF. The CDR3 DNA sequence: TGTGCCAGCAGCTGGGGCACCTTGGACACTGAAGCTTTCTTT.

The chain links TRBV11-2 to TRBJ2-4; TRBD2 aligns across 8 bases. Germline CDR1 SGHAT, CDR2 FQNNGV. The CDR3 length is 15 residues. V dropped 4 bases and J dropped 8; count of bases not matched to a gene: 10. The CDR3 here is CASSYPAGGRDIQYF. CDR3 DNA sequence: TGTGCCAGCAGCTATCCCGCGGGAGGCAGGGACATTCAGTACTTC.

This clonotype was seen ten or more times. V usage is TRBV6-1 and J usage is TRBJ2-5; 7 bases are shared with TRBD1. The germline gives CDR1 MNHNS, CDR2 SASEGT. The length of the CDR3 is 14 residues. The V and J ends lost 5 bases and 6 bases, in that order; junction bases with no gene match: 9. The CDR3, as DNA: TGTGCCAGCAGTCCGACAGGGATCATAAAGACCCAGTACTTC. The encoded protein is CASSPTGIIKTQYF.

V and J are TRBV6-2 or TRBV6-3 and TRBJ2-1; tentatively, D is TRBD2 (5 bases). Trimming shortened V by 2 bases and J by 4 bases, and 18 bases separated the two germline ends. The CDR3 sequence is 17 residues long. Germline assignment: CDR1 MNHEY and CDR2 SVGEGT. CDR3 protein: CASSYPGGSRSYNEQFF. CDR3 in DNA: TGTGCCAGCAGTTACCCTGGAGGTAGTCGATCTTACAATGAGCAGTTCTTC.

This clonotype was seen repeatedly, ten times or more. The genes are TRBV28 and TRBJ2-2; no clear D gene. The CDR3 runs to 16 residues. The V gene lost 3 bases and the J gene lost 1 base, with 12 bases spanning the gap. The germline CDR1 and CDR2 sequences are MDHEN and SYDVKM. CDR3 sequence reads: CASSFLGRRNTGELFF. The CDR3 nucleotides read TGTGCCAGCAGTTTCCTTGGCAGAAGGAACACCGGGGAGCTGTTTTTT. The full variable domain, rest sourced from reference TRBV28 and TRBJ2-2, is DVKVTQSSRYLVKRTGEKVFLECVQDMDHENMFWYRQDPGLGLRLIYFSYDVKMKEKGDIPEGYSVSREKKERFSLILESASTNQTSMYLCASSFLGRRNTGELFFGEGSRLTVL.

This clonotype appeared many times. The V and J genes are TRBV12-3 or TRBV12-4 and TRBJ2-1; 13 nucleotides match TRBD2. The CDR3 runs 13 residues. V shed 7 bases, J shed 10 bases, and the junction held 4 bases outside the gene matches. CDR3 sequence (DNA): TGTGCCAGCATCGGGACTAGCGGGACCGAGCAGTTCTTC. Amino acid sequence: CASIGTSGTEQFF.

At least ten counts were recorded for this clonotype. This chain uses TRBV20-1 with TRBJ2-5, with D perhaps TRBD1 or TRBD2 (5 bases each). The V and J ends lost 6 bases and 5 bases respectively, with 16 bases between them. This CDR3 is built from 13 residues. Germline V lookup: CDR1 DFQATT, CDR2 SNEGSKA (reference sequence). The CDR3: CSAPRGRGETQYF. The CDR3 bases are TGCAGTGCACCGAGGGGACGTGGGGAGACCCAGTACTTC.

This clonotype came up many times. The CDR3 DNA follows: TGTGCCAGCAGAGGCAGGGGCAGCCGAAGCGTCTACGAGCAGTACTTC. Translated: CASRGRGSRSVYEQYF. V and J are TRBV27 and TRBJ2-7; a possible D gene is TRBD1 (6 bases). CDR3 length: 16 amino acids. Trimming took off 6 bases at V and 3 bases at J, with 21 bases between the two ends. Germline V gene sequence: CDR1 MNHEY, CDR2 SMNVEV (reference sequence).

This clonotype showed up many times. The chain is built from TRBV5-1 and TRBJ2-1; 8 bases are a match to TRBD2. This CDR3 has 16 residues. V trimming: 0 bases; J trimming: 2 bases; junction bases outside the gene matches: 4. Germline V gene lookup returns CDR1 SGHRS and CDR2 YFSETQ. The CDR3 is CASSLDGSGTYNEQFF. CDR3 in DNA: TGCGCCAGCAGCTTGGATGGTAGCGGGACCTACAATGAGCAGTTCTTC.

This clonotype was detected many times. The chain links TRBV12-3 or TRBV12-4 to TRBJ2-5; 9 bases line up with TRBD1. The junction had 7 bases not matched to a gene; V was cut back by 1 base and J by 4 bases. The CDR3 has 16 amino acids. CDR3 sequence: CASSLETGGVVETQYF. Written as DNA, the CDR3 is TGTGCCAGCAGTTTAGAGACAGGGGGAGTGGTAGAGACCCAGTACTTC.

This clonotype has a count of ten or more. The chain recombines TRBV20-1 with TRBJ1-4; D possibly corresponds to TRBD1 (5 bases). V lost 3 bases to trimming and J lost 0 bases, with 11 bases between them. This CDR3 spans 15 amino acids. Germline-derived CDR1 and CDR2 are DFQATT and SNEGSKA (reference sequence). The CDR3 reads CSARGGDPTNEKLFF. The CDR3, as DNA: TGCAGTGCTAGGGGGGGGGACCCAACTAATGAAAAACTGTTTTTT.

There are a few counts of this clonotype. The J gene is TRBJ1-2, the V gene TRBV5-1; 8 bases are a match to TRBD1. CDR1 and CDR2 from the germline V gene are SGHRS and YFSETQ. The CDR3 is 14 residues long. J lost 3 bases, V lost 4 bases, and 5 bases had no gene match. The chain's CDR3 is CASSVQGAHYGYTF. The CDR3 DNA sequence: TGCGCCAGCAGCGTGCAGGGGGCTCACTATGGCTACACCTTC.

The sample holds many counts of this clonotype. CDR3 amino acids: CAIARTGGLNEAFF. CDR3 coding DNA: TGTGCCATCGCCCGTACAGGAGGATTAAATGAAGCTTTCTTT. The chain is built from TRBV10-3 and TRBJ1-1, with a tentative D call TRBD1 (5 bases). The V end was cut by 8 bases, the J end by 7 bases, with 20 bases between. The CDR3 consists of 14 residues. Germline V CDR1 and CDR2: ENHRY, SYGVKD.

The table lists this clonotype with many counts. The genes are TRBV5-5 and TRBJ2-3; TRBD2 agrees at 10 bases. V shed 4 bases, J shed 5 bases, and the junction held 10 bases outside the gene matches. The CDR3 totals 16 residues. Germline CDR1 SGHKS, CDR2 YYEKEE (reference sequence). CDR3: CASSLFSGTSEDTQYF. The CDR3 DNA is TGTGCCAGCAGCCTCTTTTCCGGGACTAGCGAAGATACGCAGTATTTT. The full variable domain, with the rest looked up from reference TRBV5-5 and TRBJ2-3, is DAGVTQSPTHLIKTRGQQVTLRCSPISGHKSVSWYQQVLGQGPQFIFQYYEKEERGRGNFPDRFSARQFPNYSSELNVNALLLGDSALYLCASSLFSGTSEDTQYFGPGTRLTVL.

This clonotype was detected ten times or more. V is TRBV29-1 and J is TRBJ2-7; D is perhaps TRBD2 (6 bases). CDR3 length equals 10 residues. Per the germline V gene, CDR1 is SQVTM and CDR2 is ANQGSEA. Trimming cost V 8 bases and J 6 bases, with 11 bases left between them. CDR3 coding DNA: TGCAGCCCCATGGAGGGCGAGCAGTACTTC. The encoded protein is CSPMEGEQYF.

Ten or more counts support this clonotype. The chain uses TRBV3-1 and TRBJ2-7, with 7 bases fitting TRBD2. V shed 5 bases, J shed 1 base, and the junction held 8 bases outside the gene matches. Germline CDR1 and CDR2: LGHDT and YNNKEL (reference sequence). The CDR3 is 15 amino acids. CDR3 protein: CASSTGLSTSYEQYF. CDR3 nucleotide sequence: TGTGCCAGCAGCACGGGACTATCGACGTCCTACGAGCAGTACTTC.

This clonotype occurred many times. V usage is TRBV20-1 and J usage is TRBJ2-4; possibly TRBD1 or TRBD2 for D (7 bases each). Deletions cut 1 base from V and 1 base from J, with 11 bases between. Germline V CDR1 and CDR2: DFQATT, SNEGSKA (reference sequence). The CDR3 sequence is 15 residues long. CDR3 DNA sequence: TGCAGTGCTAGAGCAGGGGGGGGGGCCAAAAACATTCAGTACTTC. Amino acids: CSARAGGGAKNIQYF.

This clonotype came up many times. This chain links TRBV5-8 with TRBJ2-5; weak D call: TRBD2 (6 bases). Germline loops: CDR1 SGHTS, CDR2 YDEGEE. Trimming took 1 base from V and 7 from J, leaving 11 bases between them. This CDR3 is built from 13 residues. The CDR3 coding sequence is TGTGCCAGCAGCTTGAGGGGAGGAGGGACCCAGTACTTC. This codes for CASSLRGGGTQYF.

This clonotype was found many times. The DNA for the CDR3 is TGTGCCAGCACCCATTCCGCTAGCGGGAGCCACGAGCAGTACTTC. Translation gives CASTHSASGSHEQYF. V and J are TRBV7-2 and TRBJ2-7; 10 bases are a match to TRBD2. This CDR3 comprises 15 residues. Per the germline V gene, CDR1 is SGHTA and CDR2 is FQGNSA. V lost 7 bases, J lost 5 bases, and 11 bases stayed unmatched.

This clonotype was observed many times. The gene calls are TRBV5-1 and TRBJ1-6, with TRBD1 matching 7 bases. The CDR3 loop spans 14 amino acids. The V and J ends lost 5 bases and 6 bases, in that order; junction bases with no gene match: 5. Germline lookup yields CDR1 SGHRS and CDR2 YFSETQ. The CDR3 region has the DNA TGCGCCAGCAGTCAGGGGGTCGGTAATTCACCCCTCCACTTT. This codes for CASSQGVGNSPLHF.

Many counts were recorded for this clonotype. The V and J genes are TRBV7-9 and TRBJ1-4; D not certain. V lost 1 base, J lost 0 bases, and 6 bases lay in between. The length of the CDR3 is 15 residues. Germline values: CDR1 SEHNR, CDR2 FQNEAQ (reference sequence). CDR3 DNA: TGTGCCAGCAGCTTAGGGCAAGCAACTAATGAAAAACTGTTTTTT. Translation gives CASSLGQATNEKLFF.